This T cell receptor beta chain comes out of a study (dated by TCRdb to between 2020 and 2023). Findings and caveats that apply to the study as a whole: Further investigation, including longitudinal sampling and assessment of a control group, is stated by the authors to be required.

The CDR3, cysteine through phenylalanine, is 16 amino acids long. Only the CDR3 portion is preserved as DNA: 48 bases, with reading frame beginning at the first base. V is cut by 6 bases and J by 3 bases, and the space between the germline ends is 20 bases. Via the germline V gene (reference sequence), CDR1 is LNHDA and CDR2 SQIVND. Survey-level sequencing on the immunoSEQ platform was used to profile the TCR beta chain repertoires. On the study's bioinformatics: Repertoire diversity was quantified by the inverse Simpson index, and CDR3 amino acid length spectratypes and V-J pairing frequencies were compared. To annotate clonotypes specific to SARS-CoV-2, CMV, influenza A and EBV, TCR beta CDR3 sequences were compared against VDJdb. The source is immuneACCESS, and TCRdb retained only in-frame sequences with V and J called. Part of the clones is not carried over; for the studies checked, unresolved V genes explain less than half of this, and the remainder is unexplained. For V, J and clone size, that table is used; D and trimming come from the DNA. Recorded for this sample are 60,000 to 75,000 clones; just under 95% of them occurred a single time. The top ten constitute roughly 4.6% of the sample.

As concerns this clone: Its antigen specificity is not known. Base qualities are not provided; no much larger clone lies one nucleotide away.

PBMCs were isolated from peripheral blood, and genomic DNA from unsorted PBMCs was used for TCR beta sequencing. Sample: PBMCs. The chain uses TRBV19 and TRBJ1-2; TRBD1 is possibly the D segment (5 matching bases). This sequence was found in a middle-aged man with rheumatoid arthritis. The CDR3 amino acid sequence is: CASRTNLLGGYYGYTF. The DNA sequence is as follows: TGTGCCAGTAGAACCAACCTCTTGGGGGGGTACTATGGCTACACCTTC.